This T cell receptor beta chain comes out of a study of blood T cell repertoires in COVID-19 (dated by TCRdb to about 2020). In the study overall: The collaborator samples originated in the United States, Italy and Spain and spanned the acute and convalescent phases of COVID-19. Where available, HLA class I and class II types were obtained from metadata supplied by the sample provider rather than from assay-based typing. Samples were obtained from the ongoing ImmuneRACE study (first 160 participants) and from some 1,300 subjects provided by 6 global collaborators. The dataset comprised deeply sampled blood TCRbeta repertoires from subjects exposed to, actively infected with, or recovered from COVID-19. Nearly every sample came with metadata listing a de-identified subject ID, COVID-19 status, age in years and sex. The prospective study material was composed of cDNA or gDNA derived from T cells, B-cell-depleted T cells, or PBMCs. The repertoires were released in a freely available public database meant as a resource for research on the immune response to SARS-CoV-2.

Comments on this clone: The specificity of this receptor is unknown. The record has no base qualities; no much larger clone is one base away.

TCRbeta CDR3 regions were amplified from genomic DNA using the immunoSEQ Assay, a bias-controlled multiplex PCR. The source study handled its data this way. Within the assay, amplification of reference gene primers was used to estimate how many nucleated cells each sample contained. To quantify the absolute abundance of each unique TCRbeta CDR3 rearrangement, sequence reads were collapsed and filtered. For each sample, productive Simpson clonality was calculated as the square root of Simpson's diversity index across productive rearrangements. As stored in TCRdb, this immuneACCESS dataset retains in-frame rearrangements with V and J assigned. A fraction of the clones does not appear; measured against another copy, unresolved V genes explain less than half of the discrepancy, and the remainder lacks a known reason. That table supplies the V and J calls and clone size; D and trimming were determined from the DNA. This sample holds 200,000 to 250,000 clones; over 70% were observed only once. In total, the top ten clones hold roughly 7% of the sample.

The V end gives up 0 bases and the J end 5 bases, leaving 11 bases in the junction not matched to a gene. Taken from the germline V gene, the CDR1 and CDR2 loops are KGHSH and LQKENI. Reading from cysteine to phenylalanine, the CDR3 counts 17 amino acids. Only CDR3 DNA remains: 51 bases, in frame from the first base. General findings and caveats noted by the study authors: How much clinical and demographic metadata was included differed by source and by participant, and the metadata was provided uncurated.

Whole blood was collected in K2EDTA tubes by collaborating institutions according to the institutions' own protocols. Collaborator samples were shipped for TCRbeta analysis as frozen whole blood, isolated PBMCs, or DNA extracted from either sample type. This sequence originates from a woman between 65 and 79 years old with acute or convalescent COVID-19. Sequenced input: peripheral blood. The chain joins TRBV18 to TRBJ1-1; TRBD1 lines up with 8 middle nucleotides. The CDR3 protein sequence reads: CASSPPAGRTGSTEAFF. The DNA is TGTGCCAGCTCACCACCGGCGGGCCGGACAGGGAGTACTGAAGCTTTCTTT. Full variable domain (CDR3 extended with the reference TRBV18 and TRBJ1-1 proteins): NAGVMQNPRHLVRRRGQEARLRCSPMKGHSHVYWYRQLPEEGLKFMVYLQKENIIDESGMPKERFSAEFPKEGPSILRIQQVVRGDSAAYFCASSPPAGRTGSTEAFFGQGTRLTVV.